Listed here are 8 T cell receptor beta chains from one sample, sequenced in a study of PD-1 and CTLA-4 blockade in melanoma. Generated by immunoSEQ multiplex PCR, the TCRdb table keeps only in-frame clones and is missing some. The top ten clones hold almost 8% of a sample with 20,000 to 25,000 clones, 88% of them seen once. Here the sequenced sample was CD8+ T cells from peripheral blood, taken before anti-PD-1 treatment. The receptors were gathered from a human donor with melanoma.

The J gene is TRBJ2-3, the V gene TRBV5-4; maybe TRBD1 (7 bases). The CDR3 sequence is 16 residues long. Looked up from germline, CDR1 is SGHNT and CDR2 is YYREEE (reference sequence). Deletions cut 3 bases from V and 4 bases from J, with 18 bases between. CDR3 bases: TGTGCCAGCAGCTCTCTGACAGGGAGGAAGCCAGATACGCAGTATTTT. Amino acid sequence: CASSSLTGRKPDTQYF.

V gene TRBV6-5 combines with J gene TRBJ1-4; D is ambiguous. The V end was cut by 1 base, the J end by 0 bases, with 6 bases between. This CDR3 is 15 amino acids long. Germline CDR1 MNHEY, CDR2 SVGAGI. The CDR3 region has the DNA TGTGCCAGCAGTTACTTAGGTACAACTAATGAAAAACTGTTTTTT. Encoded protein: CASSYLGTTNEKLFF.

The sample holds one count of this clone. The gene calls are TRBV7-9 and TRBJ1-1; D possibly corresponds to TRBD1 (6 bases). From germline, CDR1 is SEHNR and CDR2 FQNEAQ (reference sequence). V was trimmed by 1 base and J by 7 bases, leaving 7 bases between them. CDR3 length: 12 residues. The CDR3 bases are TGTGCCAGCAGCTTAGGGACAGTTGAAGCTTTCTTT. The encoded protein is CASSLGTVEAFF.

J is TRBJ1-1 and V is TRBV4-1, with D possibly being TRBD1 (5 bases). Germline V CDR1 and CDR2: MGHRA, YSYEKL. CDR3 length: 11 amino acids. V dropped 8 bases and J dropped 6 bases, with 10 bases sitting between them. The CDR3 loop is CASGRGAEAFF. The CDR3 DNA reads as TGCGCCAGCGGTCGGGGCGCTGAAGCTTTCTTT.

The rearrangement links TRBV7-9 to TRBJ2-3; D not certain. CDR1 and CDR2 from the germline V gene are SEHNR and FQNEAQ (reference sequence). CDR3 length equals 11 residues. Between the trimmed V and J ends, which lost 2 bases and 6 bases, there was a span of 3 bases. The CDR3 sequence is CASSLPDTQYF. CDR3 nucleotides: TGTGCCAGCAGCTTACCGGATACGCAGTATTTT.

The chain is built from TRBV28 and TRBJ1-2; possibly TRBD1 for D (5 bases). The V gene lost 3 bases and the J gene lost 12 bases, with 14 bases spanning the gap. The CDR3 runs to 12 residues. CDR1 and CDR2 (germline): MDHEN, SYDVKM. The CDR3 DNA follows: TGTGCCAGCAGTTTGGGGGGGACTCCGGACACCTTC. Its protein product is CASSLGGTPDTF.

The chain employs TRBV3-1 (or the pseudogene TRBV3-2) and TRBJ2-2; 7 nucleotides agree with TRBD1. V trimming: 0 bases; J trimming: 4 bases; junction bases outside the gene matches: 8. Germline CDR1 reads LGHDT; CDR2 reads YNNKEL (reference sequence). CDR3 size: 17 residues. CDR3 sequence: CASSQDSTGMFTGELFF. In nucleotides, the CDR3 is TGTGCCAGCAGCCAAGATTCGACAGGGATGTTCACCGGGGAGCTGTTTTTT.

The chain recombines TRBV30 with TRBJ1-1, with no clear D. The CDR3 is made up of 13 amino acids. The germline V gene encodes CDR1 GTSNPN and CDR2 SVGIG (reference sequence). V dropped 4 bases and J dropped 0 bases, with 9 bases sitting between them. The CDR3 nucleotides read TGTGCCTGGAACCCCCAGATGAACACTGAAGCTTTCTTT. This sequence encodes CAWNPQMNTEAFF.